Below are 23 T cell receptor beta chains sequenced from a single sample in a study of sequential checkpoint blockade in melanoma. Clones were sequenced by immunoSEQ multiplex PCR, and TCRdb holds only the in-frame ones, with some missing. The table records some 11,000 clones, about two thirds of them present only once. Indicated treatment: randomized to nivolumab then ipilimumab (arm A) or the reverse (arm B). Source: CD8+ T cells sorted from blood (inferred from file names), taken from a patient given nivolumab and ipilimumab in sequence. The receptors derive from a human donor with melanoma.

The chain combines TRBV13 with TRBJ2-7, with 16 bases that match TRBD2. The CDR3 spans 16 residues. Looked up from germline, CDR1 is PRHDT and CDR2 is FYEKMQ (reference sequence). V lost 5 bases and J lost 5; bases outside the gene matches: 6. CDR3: CASSRGLAGGSDEQYF. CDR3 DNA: TGTGCCAGCAGCCGGGGACTAGCGGGAGGGTCAGACGAGCAGTACTTC. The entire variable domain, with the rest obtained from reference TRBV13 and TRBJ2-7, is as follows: AAGVIQSPRHLIKEKRETATLKCYPIPRHDTVYWYQQGPGQDPQFLISFYEKMQSDKGSIPDRFSAQQFSDYHSELNMSSLELGDSALYFCASSRGLAGGSDEQYFGPGTRLTVT.

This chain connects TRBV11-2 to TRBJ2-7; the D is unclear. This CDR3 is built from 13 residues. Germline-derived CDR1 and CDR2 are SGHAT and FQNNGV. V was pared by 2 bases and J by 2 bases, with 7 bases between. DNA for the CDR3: TGTGCCAGCAGCTTAACCACTGCCTACGAGCAGTACTTC. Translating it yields CASSLTTAYEQYF.

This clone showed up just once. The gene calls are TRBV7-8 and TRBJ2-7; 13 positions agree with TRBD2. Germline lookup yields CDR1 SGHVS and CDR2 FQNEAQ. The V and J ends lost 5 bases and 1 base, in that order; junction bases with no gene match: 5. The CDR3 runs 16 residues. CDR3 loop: CASSTTTSGGSYEQYF. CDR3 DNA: TGTGCCAGCAGCACTACGACTAGCGGGGGGTCCTACGAGCAGTACTTC.

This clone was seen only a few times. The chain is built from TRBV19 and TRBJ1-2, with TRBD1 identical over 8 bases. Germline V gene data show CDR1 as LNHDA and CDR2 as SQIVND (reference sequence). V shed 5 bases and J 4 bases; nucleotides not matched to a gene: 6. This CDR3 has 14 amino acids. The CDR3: CASSAPGTGYGYTF. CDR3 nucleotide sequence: TGTGCCAGTAGTGCCCCCGGGACAGGCTATGGCTACACCTTC.

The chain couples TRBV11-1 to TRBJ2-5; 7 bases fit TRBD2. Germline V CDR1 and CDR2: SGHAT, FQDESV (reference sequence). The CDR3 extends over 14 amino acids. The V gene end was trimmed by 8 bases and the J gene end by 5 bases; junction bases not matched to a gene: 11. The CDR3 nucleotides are TGTGCCAGCGGCACAGCGGGAACCTGGGAGACCCAGTACTTC. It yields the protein CASGTAGTWETQYF. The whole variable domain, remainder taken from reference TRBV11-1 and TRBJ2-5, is EAEVAQSPRYKITEKSQAVAFWCDPISGHATLYWYRQILGQGPELLVQFQDESVVDDSQLPKDRFSAERLKGVDSTLKIQPAELGDSAMYLCASGTAGTWETQYFGPGTRLLVL.

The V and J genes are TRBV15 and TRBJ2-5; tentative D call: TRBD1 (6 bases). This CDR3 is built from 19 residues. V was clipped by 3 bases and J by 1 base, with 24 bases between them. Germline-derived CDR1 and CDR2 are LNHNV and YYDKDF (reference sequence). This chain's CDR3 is CATSSGSPGQRTFQETQYF. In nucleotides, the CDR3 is TGTGCCACCAGCAGTGGGAGCCCGGGACAAAGGACGTTCCAAGAGACCCAGTACTTC. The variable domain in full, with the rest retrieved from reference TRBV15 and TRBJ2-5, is DAMVIQNPRYQVTQFGKPVTLSCSQTLNHNVMYWYQQKSSQAPKLLFHYYDKDFNNEADTPDNFQSRRPNTSFCFLDIRSPGLGDTAMYLCATSSGSPGQRTFQETQYFGPGTRLLVL.

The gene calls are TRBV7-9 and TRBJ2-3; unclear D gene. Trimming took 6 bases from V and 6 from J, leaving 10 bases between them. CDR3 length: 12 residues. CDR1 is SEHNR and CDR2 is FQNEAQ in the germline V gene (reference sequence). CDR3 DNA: TGTGCCAGCAGGACTCTGACGGATACGCAGTATTTT. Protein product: CASRTLTDTQYF.

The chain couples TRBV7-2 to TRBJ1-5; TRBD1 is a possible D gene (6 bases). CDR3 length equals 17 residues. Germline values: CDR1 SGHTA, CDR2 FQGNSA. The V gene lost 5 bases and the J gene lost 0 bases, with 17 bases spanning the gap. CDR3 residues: CASSPGPGHYSNQPQHF. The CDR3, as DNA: TGTGCCAGCAGCCCAGGACCGGGACATTATAGCAATCAGCCCCAGCATTTT.

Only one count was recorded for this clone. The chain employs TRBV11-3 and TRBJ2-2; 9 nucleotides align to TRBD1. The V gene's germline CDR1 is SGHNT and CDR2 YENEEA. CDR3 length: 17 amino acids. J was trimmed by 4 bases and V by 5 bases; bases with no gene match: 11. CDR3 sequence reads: CASSPGRGQGVTGELFF. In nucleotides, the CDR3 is TGTGCCAGCAGCCCAGGGAGGGGACAGGGCGTCACCGGGGAGCTGTTTTTT.

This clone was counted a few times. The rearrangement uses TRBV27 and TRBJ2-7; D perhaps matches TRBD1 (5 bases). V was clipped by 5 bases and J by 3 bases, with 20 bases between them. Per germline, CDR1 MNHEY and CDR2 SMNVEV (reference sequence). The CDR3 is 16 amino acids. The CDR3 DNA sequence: TGTGCCAGCAGTCCCGAATTAGGGGTAGGGGTCTACGAGCAGTACTTC. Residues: CASSPELGVGVYEQYF.

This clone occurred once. CDR3 in amino acids: CAISEEERRLNEQFF. The CDR3 DNA is TGTGCCATCAGTGAGGAGGAAAGGAGGTTGAATGAGCAGTTCTTC. The gene calls are TRBV10-3 and TRBJ2-1, with D possibly being TRBD2 (5 bases). Trimming stripped 2 bases from V and 7 bases from J, with 15 bases between. Germline lookup yields CDR1 ENHRY and CDR2 SYGVKD. The CDR3 spans 15 residues.

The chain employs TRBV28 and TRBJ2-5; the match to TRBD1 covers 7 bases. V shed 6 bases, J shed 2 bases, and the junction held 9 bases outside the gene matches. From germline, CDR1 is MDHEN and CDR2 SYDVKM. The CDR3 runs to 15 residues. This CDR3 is CASSPGQEIQETQYF. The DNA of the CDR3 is TGTGCCAGCAGCCCCGGACAGGAAATACAAGAGACCCAGTACTTC.

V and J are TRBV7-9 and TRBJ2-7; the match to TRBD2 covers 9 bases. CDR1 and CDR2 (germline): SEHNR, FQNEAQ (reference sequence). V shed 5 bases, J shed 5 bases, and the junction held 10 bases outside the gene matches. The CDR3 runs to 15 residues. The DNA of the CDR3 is TGTGCCAGCAGCCCTAGCGGGACTAGCTACCACGAGCAGTACTTC. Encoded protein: CASSPSGTSYHEQYF. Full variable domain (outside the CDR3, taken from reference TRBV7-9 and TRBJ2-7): DTGVSQNPRHKITKRGQNVTFRCDPISEHNRLYWYRQTLGQGPEFLTYFQNEAQLEKSRLLSDRFSAERPKGSFSTLEIQRTEQGDSAMYLCASSPSGTSYHEQYFGPGTRLTVT.

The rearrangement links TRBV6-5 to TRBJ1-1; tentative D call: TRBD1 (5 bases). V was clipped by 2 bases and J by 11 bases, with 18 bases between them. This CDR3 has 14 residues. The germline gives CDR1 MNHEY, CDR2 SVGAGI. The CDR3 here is CASSYAGFSSGAFF. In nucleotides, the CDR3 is TGTGCCAGCAGTTACGCAGGGTTCAGCTCTGGGGCTTTCTTT.

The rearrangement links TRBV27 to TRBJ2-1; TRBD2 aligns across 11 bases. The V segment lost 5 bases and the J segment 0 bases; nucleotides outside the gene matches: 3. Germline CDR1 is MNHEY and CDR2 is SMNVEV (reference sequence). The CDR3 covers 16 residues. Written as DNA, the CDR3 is TGTGCCAGCAGTATAGGACTAGCGGGCTCCTACAATGAGCAGTTCTTC. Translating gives CASSIGLAGSYNEQFF.

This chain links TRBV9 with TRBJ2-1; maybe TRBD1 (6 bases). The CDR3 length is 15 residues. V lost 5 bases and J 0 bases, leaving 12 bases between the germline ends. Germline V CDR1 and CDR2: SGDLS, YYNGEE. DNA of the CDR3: TGTGCCAGCAGAGCAGGGGACAACTCCTACAATGAGCAGTTCTTC. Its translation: CASRAGDNSYNEQFF.

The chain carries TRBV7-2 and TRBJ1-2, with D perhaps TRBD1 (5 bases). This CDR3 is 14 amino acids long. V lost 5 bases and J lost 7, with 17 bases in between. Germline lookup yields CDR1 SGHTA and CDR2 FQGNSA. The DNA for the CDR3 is TGTGCCAGCAGCGCCCCTCTGGGGCCGGGTGGCTACACCTTC. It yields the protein CASSAPLGPGGYTF.

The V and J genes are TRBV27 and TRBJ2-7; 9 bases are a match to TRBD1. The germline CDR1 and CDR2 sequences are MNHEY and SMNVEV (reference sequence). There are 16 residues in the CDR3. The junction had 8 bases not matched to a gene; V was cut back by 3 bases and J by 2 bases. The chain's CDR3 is CASSLILGQGAYEQYF. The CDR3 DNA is TGTGCCAGCAGTTTGATACTGGGACAGGGCGCCTACGAGCAGTACTTC.

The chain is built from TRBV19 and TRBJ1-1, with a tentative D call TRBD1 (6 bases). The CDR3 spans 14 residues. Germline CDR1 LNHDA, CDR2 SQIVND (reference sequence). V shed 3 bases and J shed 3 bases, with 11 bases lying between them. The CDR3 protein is CASSIPPGDTEAFF. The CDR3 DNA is TGTGCCAGTAGTATCCCCCCAGGGGACACTGAAGCTTTCTTT.

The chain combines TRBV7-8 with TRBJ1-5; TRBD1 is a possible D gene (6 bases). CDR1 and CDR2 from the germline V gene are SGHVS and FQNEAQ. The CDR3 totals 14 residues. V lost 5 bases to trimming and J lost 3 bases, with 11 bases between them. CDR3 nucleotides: TGTGCCAGCAGCATGGGACAAGCCAATCAGCCCCAGCATTTT. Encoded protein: CASSMGQANQPQHF.

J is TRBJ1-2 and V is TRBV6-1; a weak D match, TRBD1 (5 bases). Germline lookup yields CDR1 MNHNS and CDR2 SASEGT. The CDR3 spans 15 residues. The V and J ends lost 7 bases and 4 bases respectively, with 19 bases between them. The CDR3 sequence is CASTNNGGAIYGYTF. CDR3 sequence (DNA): TGTGCCAGCACCAACAACGGAGGGGCGATCTATGGCTACACCTTC.

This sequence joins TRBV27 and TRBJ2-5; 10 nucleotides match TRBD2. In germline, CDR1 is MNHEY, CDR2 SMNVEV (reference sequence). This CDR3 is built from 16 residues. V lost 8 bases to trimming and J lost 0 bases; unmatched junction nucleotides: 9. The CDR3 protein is CASSPILAGNQETQYF. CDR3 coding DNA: TGTGCCAGCTCCCCCATACTAGCGGGGAACCAAGAGACCCAGTACTTC.

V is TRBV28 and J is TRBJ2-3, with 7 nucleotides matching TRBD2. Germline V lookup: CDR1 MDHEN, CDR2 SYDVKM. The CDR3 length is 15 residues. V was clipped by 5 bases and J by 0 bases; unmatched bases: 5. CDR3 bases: TGTGCCAGCAGTCCCCCTAGCGGAAGCACAGATACGCAGTATTTT. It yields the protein CASSPPSGSTDTQYF.